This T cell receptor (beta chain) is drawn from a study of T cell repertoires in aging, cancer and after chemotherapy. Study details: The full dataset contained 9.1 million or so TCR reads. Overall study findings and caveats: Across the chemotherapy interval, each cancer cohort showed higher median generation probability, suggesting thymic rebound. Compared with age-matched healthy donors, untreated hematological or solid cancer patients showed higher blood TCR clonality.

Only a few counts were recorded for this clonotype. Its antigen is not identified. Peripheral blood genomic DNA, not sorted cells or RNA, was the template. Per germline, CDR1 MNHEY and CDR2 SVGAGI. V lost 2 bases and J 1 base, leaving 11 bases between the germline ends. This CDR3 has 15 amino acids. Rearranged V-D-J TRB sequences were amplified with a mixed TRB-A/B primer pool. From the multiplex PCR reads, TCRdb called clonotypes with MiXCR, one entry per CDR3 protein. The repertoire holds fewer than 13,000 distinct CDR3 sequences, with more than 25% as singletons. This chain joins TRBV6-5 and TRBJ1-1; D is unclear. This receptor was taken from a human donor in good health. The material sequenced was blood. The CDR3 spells CASSYNPAQNTEAFF. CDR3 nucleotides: TGTGCCAGCAGTTACAATCCCGCCCAGAACACTGAAGCTTTCTTT.